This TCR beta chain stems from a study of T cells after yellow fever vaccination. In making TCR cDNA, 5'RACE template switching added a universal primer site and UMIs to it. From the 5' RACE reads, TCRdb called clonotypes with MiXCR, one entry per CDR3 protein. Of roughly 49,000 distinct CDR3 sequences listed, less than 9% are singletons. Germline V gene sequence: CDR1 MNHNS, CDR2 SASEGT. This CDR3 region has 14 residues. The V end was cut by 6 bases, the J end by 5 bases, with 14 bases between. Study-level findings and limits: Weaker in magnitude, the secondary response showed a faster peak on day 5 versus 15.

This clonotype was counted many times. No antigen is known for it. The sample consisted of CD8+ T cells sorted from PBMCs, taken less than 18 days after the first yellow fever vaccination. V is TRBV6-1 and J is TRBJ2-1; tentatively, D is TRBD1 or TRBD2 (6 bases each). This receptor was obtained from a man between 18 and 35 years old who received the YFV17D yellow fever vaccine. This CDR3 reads CASSDKRGDNEQFF. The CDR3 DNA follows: TGTGCCAGCAGCGATAAAAGGGGGGACAATGAGCAGTTCTTC.